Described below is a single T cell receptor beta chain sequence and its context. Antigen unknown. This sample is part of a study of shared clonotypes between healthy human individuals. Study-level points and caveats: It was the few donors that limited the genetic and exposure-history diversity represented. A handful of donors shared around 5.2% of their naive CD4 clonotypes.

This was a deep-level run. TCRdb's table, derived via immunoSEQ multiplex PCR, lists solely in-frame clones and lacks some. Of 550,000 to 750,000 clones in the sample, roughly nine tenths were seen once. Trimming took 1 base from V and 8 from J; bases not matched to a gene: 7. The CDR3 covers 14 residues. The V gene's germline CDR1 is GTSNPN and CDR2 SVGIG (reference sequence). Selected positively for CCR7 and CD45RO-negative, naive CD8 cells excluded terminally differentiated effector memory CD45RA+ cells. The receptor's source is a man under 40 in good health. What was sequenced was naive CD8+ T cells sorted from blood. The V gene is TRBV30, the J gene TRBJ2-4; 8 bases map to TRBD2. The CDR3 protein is CAWSAGTGGDIQYF. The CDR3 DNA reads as TGTGCCTGGAGTGCCGGGACGGGGGGGGACATTCAGTACTTC.